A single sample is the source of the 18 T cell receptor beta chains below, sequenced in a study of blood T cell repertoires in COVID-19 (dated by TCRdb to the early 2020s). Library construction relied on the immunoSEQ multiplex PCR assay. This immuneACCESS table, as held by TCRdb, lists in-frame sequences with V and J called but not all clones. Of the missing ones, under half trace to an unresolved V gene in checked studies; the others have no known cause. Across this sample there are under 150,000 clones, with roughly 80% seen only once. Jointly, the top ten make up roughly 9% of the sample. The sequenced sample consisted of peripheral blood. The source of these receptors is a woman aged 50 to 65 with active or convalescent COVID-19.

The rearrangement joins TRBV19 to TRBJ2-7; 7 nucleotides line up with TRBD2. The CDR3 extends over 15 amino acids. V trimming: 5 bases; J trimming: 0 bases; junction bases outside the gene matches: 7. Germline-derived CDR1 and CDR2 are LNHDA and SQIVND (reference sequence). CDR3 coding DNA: TGTGCCAGTAGTCCCTCCCTAGCGGTCTCCTACGAGCAGTACTTC. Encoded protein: CASSPSLAVSYEQYF.

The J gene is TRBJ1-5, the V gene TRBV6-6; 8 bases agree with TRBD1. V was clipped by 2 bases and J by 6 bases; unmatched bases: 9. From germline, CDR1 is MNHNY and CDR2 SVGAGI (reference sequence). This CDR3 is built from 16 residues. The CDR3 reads CASSYPGTGGGQPQHF. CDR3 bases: TGTGCCAGCAGTTACCCCGGAACAGGGGGGGGTCAGCCCCAGCATTTT.

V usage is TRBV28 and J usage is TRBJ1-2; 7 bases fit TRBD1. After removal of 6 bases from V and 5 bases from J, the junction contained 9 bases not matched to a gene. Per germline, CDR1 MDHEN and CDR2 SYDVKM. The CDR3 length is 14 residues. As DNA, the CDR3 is TGTGCCAGCAGCGATCCTGACAGGGCATATGGCTACACCTTC. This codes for CASSDPDRAYGYTF.

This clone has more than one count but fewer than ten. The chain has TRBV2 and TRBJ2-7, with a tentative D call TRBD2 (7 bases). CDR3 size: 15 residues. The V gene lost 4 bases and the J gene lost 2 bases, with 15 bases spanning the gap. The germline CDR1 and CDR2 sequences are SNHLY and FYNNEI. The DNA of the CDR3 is TGTGCCAGCAGTGCCTTGGGGGGGGCGACCTACGAGCAGTACTTC. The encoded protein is CASSALGGATYEQYF. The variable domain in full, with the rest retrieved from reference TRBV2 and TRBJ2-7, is EPEVTQTPSHQVTQMGQEVILRCVPISNHLYFYWYRQILGQKVEFLVSFYNNEISEKSEIFDDQFSVERPDGSNFTLKIRSTKLEDSAMYFCASSALGGATYEQYFGPGTRLTVT.

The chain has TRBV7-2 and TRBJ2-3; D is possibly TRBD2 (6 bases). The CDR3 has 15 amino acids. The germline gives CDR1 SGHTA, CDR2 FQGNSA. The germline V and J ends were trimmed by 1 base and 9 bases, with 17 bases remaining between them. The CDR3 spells CASSLGGAWSGTQYF. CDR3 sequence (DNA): TGTGCCAGCAGCTTAGGCGGAGCCTGGAGCGGGACGCAGTATTTT.

In DNA form, the CDR3 reads TGTGCCAGCAGCGTAGAATCAGGGGGATTCGATTCACCCCTCCACTTT. Protein sequence: CASSVESGGFDSPLHF. The chain combines TRBV9 with TRBJ1-6; 7 bases are a match to TRBD1. CDR1 and CDR2 from the germline V gene are SGDLS and YYNGEE. The CDR3 totals 16 residues. After removal of 0 bases from V and 8 bases from J, the junction contained 8 bases not matched to a gene.

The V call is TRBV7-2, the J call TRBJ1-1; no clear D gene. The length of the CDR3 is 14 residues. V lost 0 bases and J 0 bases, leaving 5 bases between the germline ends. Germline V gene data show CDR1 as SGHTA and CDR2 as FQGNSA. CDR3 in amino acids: CASSLAGLNTEAFF. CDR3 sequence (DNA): TGTGCCAGCAGCTTAGCTGGCCTGAACACTGAAGCTTTCTTT.

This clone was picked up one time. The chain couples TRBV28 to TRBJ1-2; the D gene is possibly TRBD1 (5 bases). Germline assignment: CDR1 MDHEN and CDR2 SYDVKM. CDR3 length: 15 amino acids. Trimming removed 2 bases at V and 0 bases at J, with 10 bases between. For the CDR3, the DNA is TGTGCCAGCAGTTTAATTGCAGGGCCTAACTATGGCTACACCTTC. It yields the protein CASSLIAGPNYGYTF.

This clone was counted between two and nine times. This CDR3 reads CASTGGLGGRTEAFF. The CDR3, as DNA: TGTGCCAGCACCGGGGGCTTGGGGGGGCGAACTGAAGCTTTCTTT. The rearrangement uses TRBV6-5 and TRBJ1-1; possibly TRBD1 for D (6 bases). The germline gives CDR1 MNHEY, CDR2 SVGAGI. V was pared by 7 bases and J by 5 bases, with 20 bases between. This CDR3 has 15 residues.

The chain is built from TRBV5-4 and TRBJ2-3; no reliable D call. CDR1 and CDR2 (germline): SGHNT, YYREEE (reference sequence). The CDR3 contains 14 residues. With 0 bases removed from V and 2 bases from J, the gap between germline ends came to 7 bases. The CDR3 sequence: CASSLGLDTDTQYF. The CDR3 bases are TGTGCCAGCAGCTTGGGGCTAGACACAGATACGCAGTATTTT.

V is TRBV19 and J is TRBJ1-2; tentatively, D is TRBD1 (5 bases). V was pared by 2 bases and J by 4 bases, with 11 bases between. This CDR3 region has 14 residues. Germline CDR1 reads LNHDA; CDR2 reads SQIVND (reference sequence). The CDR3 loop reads CASSILGGGYGYTF. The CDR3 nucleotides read TGTGCCAGTAGTATATTGGGCGGGGGCTATGGCTACACCTTC.

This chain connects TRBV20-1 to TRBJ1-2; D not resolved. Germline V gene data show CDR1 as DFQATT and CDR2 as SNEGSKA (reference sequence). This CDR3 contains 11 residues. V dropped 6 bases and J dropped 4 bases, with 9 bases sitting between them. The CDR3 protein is CSAPRVYGYTF. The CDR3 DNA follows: TGCAGTGCCCCCCGCGTCTATGGCTACACCTTC.

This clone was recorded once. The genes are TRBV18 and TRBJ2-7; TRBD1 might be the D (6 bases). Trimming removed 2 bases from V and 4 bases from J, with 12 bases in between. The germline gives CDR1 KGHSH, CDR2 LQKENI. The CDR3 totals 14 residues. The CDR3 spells CASSPLGAKYEQYF. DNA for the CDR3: TGTGCCAGCTCACCATTGGGGGCAAAGTACGAGCAGTACTTC.

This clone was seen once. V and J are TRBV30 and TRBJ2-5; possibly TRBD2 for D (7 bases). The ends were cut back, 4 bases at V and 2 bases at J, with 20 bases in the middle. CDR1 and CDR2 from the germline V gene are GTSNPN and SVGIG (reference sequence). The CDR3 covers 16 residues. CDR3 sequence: CAWKGGGGGSQETQYF. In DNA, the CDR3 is TGTGCCTGGAAGGGGGGGGGAGGAGGTTCGCAAGAGACCCAGTACTTC.

CDR3: CASGHNRLNTEAFF. For the CDR3, the DNA is TGTGCCAGCGGCCACAACAGACTGAACACTGAAGCTTTCTTT. The genes are TRBV6-2 or TRBV6-3 and TRBJ1-1; D not resolved. CDR3 length equals 14 residues. The V gene's germline CDR1 is MNHEY and CDR2 SVGEGT. V was clipped by 8 bases and J by 0 bases, with 13 bases between them.

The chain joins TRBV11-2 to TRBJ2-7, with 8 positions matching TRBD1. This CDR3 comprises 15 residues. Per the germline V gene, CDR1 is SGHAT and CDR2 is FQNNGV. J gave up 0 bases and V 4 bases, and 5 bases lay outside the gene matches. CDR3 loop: CASSYDRGSSYEQYF. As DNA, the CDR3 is TGTGCCAGCAGCTACGACAGGGGAAGCTCCTACGAGCAGTACTTC.

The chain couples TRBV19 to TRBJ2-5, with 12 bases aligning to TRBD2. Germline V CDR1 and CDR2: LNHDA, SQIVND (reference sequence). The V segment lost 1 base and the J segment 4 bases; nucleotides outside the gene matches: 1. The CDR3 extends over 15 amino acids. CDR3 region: CASSIATSGGETQYF. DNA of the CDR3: TGTGCCAGTAGTATAGCGACTAGCGGGGGAGAGACCCAGTACTTC.

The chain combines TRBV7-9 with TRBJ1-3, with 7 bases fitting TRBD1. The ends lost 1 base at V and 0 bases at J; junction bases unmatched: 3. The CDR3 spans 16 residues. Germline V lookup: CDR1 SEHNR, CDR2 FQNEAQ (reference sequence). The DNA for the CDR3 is TGTGCCAGCAGCTTAGTGGACAGGTCCTCTGGAAACACCATATATTTT. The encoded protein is CASSLVDRSSGNTIYF.